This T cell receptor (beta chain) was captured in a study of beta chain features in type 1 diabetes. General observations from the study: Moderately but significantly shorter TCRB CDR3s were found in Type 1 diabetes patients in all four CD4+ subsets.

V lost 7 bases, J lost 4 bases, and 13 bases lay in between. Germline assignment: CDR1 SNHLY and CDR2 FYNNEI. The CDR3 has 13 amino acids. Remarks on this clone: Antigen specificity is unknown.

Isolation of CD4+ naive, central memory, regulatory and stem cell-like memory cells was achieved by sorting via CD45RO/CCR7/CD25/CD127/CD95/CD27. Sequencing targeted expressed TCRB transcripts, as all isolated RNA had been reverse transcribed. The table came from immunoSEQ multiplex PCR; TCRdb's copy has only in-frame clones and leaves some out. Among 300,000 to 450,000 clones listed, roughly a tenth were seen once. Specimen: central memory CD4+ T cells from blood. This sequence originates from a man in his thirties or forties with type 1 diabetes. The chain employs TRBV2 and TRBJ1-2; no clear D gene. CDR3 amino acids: CASTPQEGYGYTF. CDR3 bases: TGTGCCAGCACCCCCCAGGAGGGCTATGGCTACACCTTC.